This record covers a single T cell receptor beta chain. V was cut by 4 bases and J by 1 base, with 8 bases left in between. Looked up from germline, CDR1 is SQVTM and CDR2 is ANQGSEA. The CDR3 loop spans 12 amino acids. The authors' processing: Researchers report that nucleated cell counts were estimated from reference gene primer amplification. Clones were read by immunoSEQ multiplex PCR, and TCRdb kept only the in-frame ones, dropping some. D and trimming were read from the DNA, whereas the V and J calls and clone size are those reported in that table. The sample holds tens of thousands of clones, just over 85% seen once. The data originate from a study of blood T cell repertoires in COVID-19. Overall study: Whether acute or convalescent, the COVID-19 samples came from the United States, Italy and Spain. PBMCs, B-cell-depleted T cells, or T cells were the source of the cDNA or gDNA that made up the material.

The chain carries TRBV29-1 and TRBJ2-7, with a possible D match to TRBD2 (5 bases). The sequencing input was peripheral blood. The TCR comes from a man in his sixties with acute or convalescent COVID-19. The CDR3 is CSVGSVSYEQYF. In DNA form, the CDR3 reads TGCAGCGTTGGTAGCGTATCCTACGAGCAGTACTTC.